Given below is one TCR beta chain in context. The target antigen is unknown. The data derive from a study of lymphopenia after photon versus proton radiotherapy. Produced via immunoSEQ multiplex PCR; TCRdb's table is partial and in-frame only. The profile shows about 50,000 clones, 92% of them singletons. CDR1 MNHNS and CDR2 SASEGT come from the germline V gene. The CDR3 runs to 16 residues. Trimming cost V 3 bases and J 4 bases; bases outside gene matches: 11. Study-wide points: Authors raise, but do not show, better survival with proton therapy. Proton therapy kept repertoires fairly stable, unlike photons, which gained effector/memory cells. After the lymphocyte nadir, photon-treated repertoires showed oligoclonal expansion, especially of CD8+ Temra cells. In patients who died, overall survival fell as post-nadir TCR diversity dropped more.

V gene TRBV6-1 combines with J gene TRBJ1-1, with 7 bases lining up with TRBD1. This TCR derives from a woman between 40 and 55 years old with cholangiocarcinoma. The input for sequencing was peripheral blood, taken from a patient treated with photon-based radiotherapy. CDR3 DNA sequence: TGTGCCAGCAGTGAGACAGGGTGGGGTCGCGGCACTGAAGCTTTCTTT. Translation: CASSETGWGRGTEAFF.